Below, 23 T cell receptor beta chains from the same sample are listed, as sequenced in a study of blood T cell repertoires in COVID-19. The method was immunoSEQ multiplex PCR; TCRdb's version includes in-frame clones alone and lacks a portion of them. The sample has over 120,000 clones; roughly 87% are singletons. The specimen was peripheral blood. The receptors derive from an older man with acute or convalescent COVID-19.

This clone was recorded only once. J is TRBJ2-1 and V is TRBV10-3; 10 bases agree with TRBD2. After removal of 2 bases from V and 8 bases from J, the junction contained 3 bases not matched to a gene. This CDR3 spans 14 amino acids. CDR1 and CDR2 (germline): ENHRY, SYGVKD. CDR3 nucleotides: TGTGCCATCAGTGAGGAGCGGGAGGGGGATGAGCAGTTCTTC. Amino acid sequence: CAISEEREGDEQFF.

J is TRBJ1-1 and V is TRBV12-5; tentatively, D is TRBD1 (6 bases). This CDR3 comprises 17 residues. Looked up from germline, CDR1 is LGHNT and CDR2 is FRNRAP. With 7 bases removed from V and 4 bases from J, the gap between germline ends came to 25 bases. The CDR3 DNA is TGTGCTAGTGCTCGAAGTGGACAGTCAGTAGGGTTCACTGAAGCTTTCTTT. It translates to CASARSGQSVGFTEAFF.

This clone came up a few times. V is TRBV10-3 and J is TRBJ1-3; D is ambiguous. The germline V gene encodes CDR1 ENHRY and CDR2 SYGVKD. CDR3 size: 14 residues. V was trimmed by 3 bases and J by 2 bases, leaving 8 bases between them. CDR3 nucleotides: TGTGCCATCAGTGACCCAGTCCCTGGAAACACCATATATTTT. Translated, it gives CAISDPVPGNTIYF.

The V and J genes are TRBV7-2 and TRBJ2-1; 10 nucleotides agree with TRBD2. V trimming: 5 bases; J trimming: 4 bases; junction bases outside the gene matches: 8. The CDR3 runs 16 residues. Germline-derived CDR1 and CDR2 are SGHTA and FQGNSA. The CDR3 DNA is TGTGCCAGCAGCGCGGGACTAGCGAGATATTACAATGAGCAGTTCTTC. Protein sequence: CASSAGLARYYNEQFF.

V and J are TRBV5-1 and TRBJ2-5; the D gene is possibly TRBD2 (6 bases). The V end was cut by 5 bases, the J end by 2 bases, with 16 bases between. Looked up from germline, CDR1 is SGHRS and CDR2 is YFSETQ. The CDR3 consists of 15 residues. The CDR3 coding sequence is TGCGCCAGCAGAGGTGGTGGGGGGATTCAAGAGACCCAGTACTTC. Translated, it gives CASRGGGGIQETQYF.

The J gene is TRBJ2-7, the V gene TRBV27, with TRBD2 identical over 9 bases. This CDR3 is 13 amino acids long. Germline trimming cut 5 bases from V and 6 bases from J; bases unmatched to any gene: 5. Germline V gene sequence: CDR1 MNHEY, CDR2 SMNVEV (reference sequence). In nucleotides, the CDR3 is TGTGCCAGCAGTGTCGGACTAGCGAGCGAGCAGTACTTC. Translation gives CASSVGLASEQYF.

Regarding this clone: The same CDR3 can be traced to other DNA sequences in this sample. This chain connects TRBV24-1 to TRBJ1-5, with 9 bases that match TRBD1. J lost 7 bases, V lost 2 bases, and 5 bases had no gene match. Per the germline V gene, CDR1 is KGHDR and CDR2 is SFDVKD. The CDR3 is made up of 15 amino acids. The CDR3 spells CATSDSRTGDQPQHF. The DNA for the CDR3 is TGTGCCACCAGTGATTCGAGGACAGGGGACCAGCCCCAGCATTTT.

The rearrangement joins TRBV7-9 to TRBJ2-4, with a possible D match to TRBD2 (6 bases). V was pared by 5 bases and J by 4 bases, with 15 bases between. The CDR3 totals 15 residues. Per germline, CDR1 SEHNR and CDR2 FQNEAQ (reference sequence). The CDR3 DNA follows: TGTGCCAGCAGCCCTGCGGGGTTCCGTAAAAACATTCAGTACTTC. It encodes CASSPAGFRKNIQYF.

This chain joins TRBV6-6 and TRBJ2-7; unclear D gene. The CDR3 runs 13 residues. Trimming took off 3 bases at V and 1 base at J, with 7 bases between the two ends. Germline assignment: CDR1 MNHNY and CDR2 SVGAGI (reference sequence). CDR3 residues: CASSYPTSYEQYF. In DNA form, the CDR3 reads TGTGCCAGCAGTTATCCGACATCCTACGAGCAGTACTTC.

The V call is TRBV2, the J call TRBJ1-4; no reliable D call. V lost 7 bases to trimming and J lost 6 bases, with 9 bases between them. CDR1 and CDR2 (germline): SNHLY, FYNNEI. This CDR3 comprises 12 residues. CDR3 protein: CASTRVDEKLFF. The DNA of the CDR3 is TGTGCCAGCACGCGAGTTGATGAAAAACTGTTTTTT. Looking up the rest from reference TRBV2 and TRBJ1-4 gives the full variable domain: EPEVTQTPSHQVTQMGQEVILRCVPISNHLYFYWYRQILGQKVEFLVSFYNNEISEKSEIFDDQFSVERPDGSNFTLKIRSTKLEDSAMYFCASTRVDEKLFFGSGTQLSVL.

The V and J genes are TRBV19 and TRBJ2-7, with unresolved D. Germline CDR1 and CDR2: LNHDA and SQIVND (reference sequence). The V end lost 1 base, the J end lost 3 bases, and 10 bases lay between the germline ends. CDR3 length: 14 amino acids. This CDR3 is CASSIGTDHYEQYF. The CDR3 nucleotides are TGTGCCAGTAGTATAGGTACAGACCACTACGAGCAGTACTTC.

This chain links TRBV24-1 with TRBJ2-3; no clear D gene. The CDR3 loop spans 15 amino acids. CDR1 is KGHDR and CDR2 is SFDVKD in the germline V gene. V was cut by 3 bases and J by 0 bases, with 9 bases left in between. CDR3 residues: CATSDPLTSTDTQYF. The DNA for the CDR3 is TGTGCCACCAGTGATCCGTTGACAAGCACAGATACGCAGTATTTT.

CDR3 amino acids: CASSPSDRSGYTF. CDR3 in DNA: TGCGCCAGCAGCCCTTCAGACAGAAGTGGCTACACCTTC. V usage is TRBV5-1 and J usage is TRBJ1-2; D is perhaps TRBD1 (5 bases). Germline CDR1 and CDR2: SGHRS and YFSETQ. The CDR3 spans 13 residues. Trimming shortened V by 4 bases and J by 7 bases, and 14 bases separated the two germline ends.

The chain is built from TRBV3-1 (or the pseudogene TRBV3-2) and TRBJ1-2, with 9 bases matching TRBD1. The CDR3 consists of 14 residues. V lost 4 bases to trimming and J lost 7 bases; unmatched junction nucleotides: 7. The V gene's germline CDR1 is LGHDT and CDR2 YNNKEL (reference sequence). Here the CDR3 reads CASSRLQGASGYTF. The CDR3 DNA sequence: TGTGCCAGCAGCCGGTTACAGGGGGCGTCTGGCTACACCTTC.

V usage is TRBV5-1 and J usage is TRBJ2-5, with no clear D. V dropped 4 bases and J dropped 0 bases, with 4 bases sitting between them. This CDR3 has 12 residues. CDR1 is SGHRS, CDR2 YFSETQ, per germline. CDR3 sequence reads: CASSPNQETQYF. The CDR3 DNA follows: TGCGCCAGCAGCCCCAACCAAGAGACCCAGTACTTC.

The chain is built from TRBV5-1 and TRBJ2-5; 10 bases match TRBD2. Germline lookup yields CDR1 SGHRS and CDR2 YFSETQ. Germline trimming cut 4 bases from V and 4 bases from J; bases unmatched to any gene: 7. This CDR3 has 15 residues. CDR3 nucleotide sequence: TGCGCCAGCAGCGCCGGGACTAGCGTCCGAGAGACCCAGTACTTC. It yields the protein CASSAGTSVRETQYF.

The chain recombines TRBV6-5 with TRBJ1-4, with TRBD1 matching over 8 bases. Germline V gene data show CDR1 as MNHEY and CDR2 as SVGAGI. The CDR3 sequence is 15 residues long. J gave up 5 bases and V 6 bases, and 8 bases lay outside the gene matches. In DNA, the CDR3 is TGTGCCAGCAGCCTCCAGGGGGCTAAGAATGAAAAACTGTTTTTT. As protein: CASSLQGAKNEKLFF.

J is TRBJ2-5 and V is TRBV3-1 (or the pseudogene TRBV3-2); 8 nucleotides line up with TRBD2. The CDR3 is 16 residues long. Germline CDR1 reads LGHDT; CDR2 reads YNNKEL (reference sequence). Germline trimming cut 0 bases from V and 4 bases from J; bases unmatched to any gene: 7. CDR3 residues: CASSQEGRGGLETQYF. The CDR3 nucleotides read TGTGCCAGCAGCCAAGAAGGACGGGGGGGCCTAGAGACCCAGTACTTC.

J is TRBJ2-3 and V is TRBV9; 8 bases are shared with TRBD2. The CDR3 has 15 residues. Trimming removed 0 bases from V and 4 bases from J; junction bases left unmatched: 4. Germline-derived CDR1 and CDR2 are SGDLS and YYNGEE. DNA for the CDR3: TGTGCCAGCAGCGTAGTGGGACTAGGCTCAGATACGCAGTATTTT. Its translation is CASSVVGLGSDTQYF.

The gene calls are TRBV5-1 and TRBJ1-1; D is ambiguous. The V end lost 0 bases, the J end lost 5 bases, and 11 bases lay between the germline ends. Germline loops: CDR1 SGHRS, CDR2 YFSETQ. The CDR3 consists of 14 residues. As DNA, the CDR3 is TGCGCCAGCAGCTTGGCTATCTCGGGTACTGAAGCTTTCTTT. Its protein product is CASSLAISGTEAFF.

The chain carries TRBV3-1 (or the pseudogene TRBV3-2) and TRBJ2-1; no reliable D call. Trimming cost V 2 bases and J 9 bases, with 20 bases left between them. CDR1 is LGHDT and CDR2 is YNNKEL in the germline V gene (reference sequence). This CDR3 comprises 16 residues. The CDR3 reads CASSQTRVYRRGEQFF. The CDR3, as DNA: TGTGCCAGCAGCCAAACCCGGGTTTACCGACGTGGTGAGCAGTTCTTC.

The chain carries TRBV2 and TRBJ1-1; D gene unclear. Germline V gene data show CDR1 as SNHLY and CDR2 as FYNNEI. The CDR3 sequence is 16 residues long. V was clipped by 4 bases and J by 6 bases, with 21 bases between them. The CDR3 spells CASSGRTSTINAEAFF. CDR3 DNA sequence: TGTGCCAGCAGTGGACGGACTTCCACGATTAACGCTGAAGCTTTCTTT. The full variable domain, in which reference TRBV2 and TRBJ1-1 provide the parts outside the CDR3, is EPEVTQTPSHQVTQMGQEVILRCVPISNHLYFYWYRQILGQKVEFLVSFYNNEISEKSEIFDDQFSVERPDGSNFTLKIRSTKLEDSAMYFCASSGRTSTINAEAFFGQGTRLTVV.

This chain joins TRBV19 and TRBJ2-5; D is unresolved. From germline, CDR1 is LNHDA and CDR2 SQIVND (reference sequence). Trimming took off 7 bases at V and 4 bases at J, with 13 bases between the two ends. The CDR3 has 13 amino acids. CDR3 nucleotides: TGTGCCAGTACGGCCCTCCCGGGAGAGACCCAGTACTTC. It specifies CASTALPGETQYF.